The 14 T cell receptor beta chains below come from one sample, sequenced in a study of blood T cells in healthy people across ages. Primers used in a second PCR of roughly 6 to 12 cycles were a sample-barcoded 5' primer and a J-beta primer mix. Each CDR3 protein is one row after TCRdb ran MiXCR on the 5' RACE reads. The data show around 1,500,000 distinct CDR3 sequences, about 28% seen once. Material for sequencing was blood. These receptors all come from a woman aged 25 to 39 in good health.

The sample holds many counts of this clonotype. The V gene is TRBV12-3 or TRBV12-4, the J gene TRBJ2-7; 9 nucleotides align to TRBD2. V lost 3 bases and J lost 5; bases outside the gene matches: 11. The CDR3 length is 16 residues. For the CDR3, the DNA is TGTGCCAGCAGTTTCGAACTAGCGGGCGGACTTGACGAGCAGTACTTC. This encodes CASSFELAGGLDEQYF.

For this clonotype: This may arise from a read error, as a much more abundant clone is one base away. The genes are TRBV7-7 and TRBJ2-5; tentatively, D is TRBD1 or TRBD2 (5 bases each). The J call may be in error: the DNA end matches TRBJ2-1 better. The CDR3 is made up of 15 amino acids. The V gene's germline CDR1 is SSHAT and CDR2 FNYEAQ (reference sequence). The CDR3 region has the DNA TGTGCCAGCAGCTTAGCTACGGGGCCACAAGAGACCCAGTTCTTC. This encodes CASSLATGPQETQFF.

Turning to this clonotype: A much more abundant neighbour one base away suggests this may be a read error. The genes are TRBV12-3 or TRBV12-4 and TRBJ1-2; D is ambiguous. The CDR3 runs 13 residues. CDR3 residues: CASSLGSNYGCTF. The CDR3 coding sequence is TGTGCCAGCAGTCTCGGGTCTAACTATGGCTGCACCTTC.

In this sample, this clonotype turned up many times. The junction and the germline gene differ at one end; a read error may be behind it. The chain uses TRBV7-2 and TRBJ2-7, with 11 bases that match TRBD1. This CDR3 region has 15 residues. In germline, CDR1 is SGHTA, CDR2 FQGNSA. CDR3 DNA: TGTGCCAGCAGTTTAGGGGGGACAGGGGGCTACGAGCAGTACTTC. Translated: CASSLGGTGGYEQYF.

This clonotype showed up many times. This sequence joins TRBV7-2 and TRBJ2-6; no clear D. Germline CDR1 and CDR2: SGHTA and FQGNSA. The V end was cut by 2 bases, the J end by 0 bases, with 14 bases between. This CDR3 has 18 residues. This CDR3 is CASSLQPPRLSGANVLTF. The CDR3 region has the DNA TGTGCCAGCAGCTTACAACCACCGAGACTCTCTGGGGCCAACGTCCTGACTTTC. Based on the CDR3 plus reference TRBV7-2 and TRBJ2-6, the full variable domain is GAGVSQSPSNKVTEKGKDVELRCDPISGHTALYWYRQSLGQGLEFLIYFQGNSAPDKSGLPSDRFSAERTGGSVSTLTIQRTQQEDSAVYLCASSLQPPRLSGANVLTFGAGSRLTVL.

The rearrangement joins TRBV20-1 to TRBJ2-7, with 15 nucleotides matching TRBD2. V gave up 8 bases and J gave up 2 bases; unmatched junction bases: 10. Per germline, CDR1 DFQATT and CDR2 SNEGSKA (reference sequence). This CDR3 has 16 residues. In DNA, the CDR3 is TGCAGTACCGGACTAGCGGGAGGGTTGGGAACCTACGAGCAGTACTTC. It specifies CSTGLAGGLGTYEQYF.

The chain uses TRBV7-9 and TRBJ2-3, with a tentative D call TRBD2 (6 bases). This CDR3 is 13 amino acids long. V was cut by 2 bases and J by 5 bases, with 8 bases left in between. Per germline, CDR1 SEHNR and CDR2 FQNEAQ (reference sequence). The CDR3 DNA is TGTGCCAGCAGCTTACTAGCGTTAGATACGCAGTATTTT. Protein sequence: CASSLLALDTQYF.

The DNA for the CDR3 is TGTGCCAGCAGCTTCGTTAACAGGGATAATGAGCAGTTCTTC. Its translation: CASSFVNRDNEQFF. The chain carries TRBV7-2 and TRBJ2-1; tentative D call: TRBD1 (6 bases). Germline V CDR1 and CDR2: SGHTA, FQGNSA. The CDR3 is made up of 14 amino acids. Trimming stripped 3 bases from V and 7 bases from J, with 13 bases between.

The chain is built from TRBV7-2 and TRBJ2-2; either TRBD1 or TRBD2 may supply D (5 bases each). The CDR3 is 14 amino acids. V was clipped by 7 bases and J by 3 bases, with 12 bases between them. Germline assignment: CDR1 SGHTA and CDR2 FQGNSA. The CDR3 reads CASKRDRYTGELFF. The DNA of the CDR3 is TGTGCCAGCAAGAGGGACCGATACACCGGGGAGCTGTTTTTT.

This clonotype has more than one count but fewer than ten. The chain couples TRBV5-1 to TRBJ2-1; 8 positions match TRBD1. V gave up 4 bases and J gave up 5 bases; unmatched junction bases: 8. The CDR3 runs to 15 residues. The germline V gene has CDR1 SGHRS and CDR2 YFSETQ. Here the CDR3 reads CASSRDRILNNEQFF. The CDR3, as DNA: TGCGCCAGCAGCCGGGACAGGATTCTAAACAATGAGCAGTTCTTC.

Points on this clonotype: A read error is possible here, since a much larger clone lies one base away. This chain links TRBV4-3 with TRBJ2-7; TRBD1 matches 9 bases. The CDR3 loop spans 16 amino acids. Trimming took 0 bases from V and 5 from J; bases not matched to a gene: 8. Germline CDR1 reads LGHNA; CDR2 reads YSLEER. CDR3 residues: CASSQEVTGGFNEQYF. The CDR3 DNA is TGCGCCAGCAGCCAAGAGGTGACAGGGGGATTCAACGAGCAGTACTTC.

For this clonotype: Just one base apart from a much larger clone, this may be a read error. The chain recombines TRBV20-1 with TRBJ2-1; a possible D gene is TRBD1 (9 bases). Germline V lookup: CDR1 DFQATT, CDR2 SNEGSKA (reference sequence). The CDR3 covers 17 residues. Trimming pared 3 bases from V and 8 bases from J, leaving 26 bases between. The CDR3 DNA reads TGCAGTGCTAGCGGGACAGGGCTAGAGCGGGGGAGCGATGAGCAGTTCTTC. It is translated as CSASGTGLERGSDEQFF.

The chain recombines TRBV4-1 with TRBJ1-5, with unresolved D. The CDR3 totals 14 residues. The germline gives CDR1 MGHRA, CDR2 YSYEKL. V shed 1 base and J shed 3 bases, with 7 bases lying between them. The CDR3 DNA reads TGCGCCAGCAGCCAAGCAGTTGCCAATCAGCCCCAGCATTTT. Amino acids: CASSQAVANQPQHF.

The table lists this clonotype with a few counts. The J gene is TRBJ1-1, the V gene TRBV7-9, with a tentative D call TRBD1 (6 bases). CDR3 length: 16 amino acids. Per the germline V gene, CDR1 is SEHNR and CDR2 is FQNEAQ (reference sequence). V was clipped by 4 bases and J by 5 bases, with 20 bases between them. The CDR3 spells CASSSSGMAGATEAFF. In nucleotides, the CDR3 is TGTGCCAGCAGCTCTTCTGGAATGGCAGGGGCGACTGAAGCTTTCTTT. Full variable domain (rest looked up from reference TRBV7-9 and TRBJ1-1): DTGVSQNPRHKITKRGQNVTFRCDPISEHNRLYWYRQTLGQGPEFLTYFQNEAQLEKSRLLSDRFSAERPKGSFSTLEIQRTEQGDSAMYLCASSSSGMAGATEAFFGQGTRLTVV.